Listed below are T cell receptor beta chains from one sample, sequenced in a study of T-cell memory formation after mild COVID-19. In TCRdb, the 5' RACE reads were re-called with MiXCR into one record per CDR3 protein. The data contain hundreds of thousands of distinct CDR3 sequences, around 28% of them singletons. Source material: PBMCs or a T cell subset sorted from them (not recorded which). These receptors all stem from an adult woman who had mild COVID-19 (a few samples of this study predate the infection). Cell type and time point are not known. Each CDR3 is given with its conserved first and last residue. A D gene is named only where the DNA matches it firmly. A row's size may be missing; if present it is once, few, many or a size class.

15	few	TRBV20-1	TRBJ1-5	-	TGCAGTGCTCCCTTACAGGGACATTCCGGTCAGCCCCAGCATTTT	CSAPLQGHSGQPQHF
15	-	TRBV5-1	TRBJ1-4	-	TGCGCCAGCAGCTCTTCGGATGCAACTAATGAAAAACTGTTTTTT	CASSSSDATNEKLFF
13	few	TRBV25-1	TRBJ1-1	-	TGTGCCAGCAGTGTTATAGAGAGCACTGAAGCTTTCTTT	CASSVIESTEAFF
14	-	TRBV12-3/TRBV12-4	TRBJ2-2	-	TGTGCCAGCAGTTCAGGGCACTACACCGGGGAGCTGTTTTTT	CASSSGHYTGELFF
14	-	TRBV5-6	TRBJ2-7	-	TGTGCCAGCAAGCCACAGAGCTTCTCCTACGAGCAGTACTTC	CASKPQSFSYEQYF
16	few	TRBV7-9	TRBJ2-1	TRBD2	TGTGCCAGCAGCCTCGGACTAGCGGAGGCCCGCAATGAGCAGTTCTTC	CASSLGLAEARNEQFF
15	few	TRBV5-8	TRBJ2-5	-	TGTGCCAGCAGCTTGGAGGGTCGGTCTGTCGAGACCCAGTACTTC	CASSLEGRSVETQYF
14	-	TRBV7-6	TRBJ2-7	-	TGTGCCAGCAGCCCTCCAAACAGGGACTACGAGCAGTACTTC	CASSPPNRDYEQYF
13	-	TRBV7-2	TRBJ1-2	-	TGTGCCAGCAGCTTAGGAGGGGGTGCGGGCTACACCTTC	CASSLGGGAGYTF
15	-	TRBV7-6	TRBJ2-7	-	TGTGCCAGCAGCTTAAATCTCGGGTATTCCTACGAGCAGTACTTC	CASSLNLGYSYEQYF
14	-	TRBV20-1	TRBJ1-1	TRBD1	TGCAGTGCTAGATTTGGACAGGCTAACACTGAAGCTTTCTTT	CSARFGQANTEAFF
12	once	TRBV14	TRBJ1-2	-	TGTGCCAGCAGCCAAGTGTATAGTGGCTACACCTTC	CASSQVYSGYTF
13	-	TRBV5-1	TRBJ1-1	-	TGCGCCAGCAGCTTCGCGGGTGGCACTGAAGCTTTCTTT	CASSFAGGTEAFF
15	-	TRBV4-2	TRBJ1-5	-	TGTGCCAGCAGCCGCGAACAGGGTTTCGGTCAGCCCCAGCATTTT	CASSREQGFGQPQHF
12	-	TRBV16	TRBJ2-7	-	TGTGCCAGCAGCCAATACAGGGCCGAGCAGTACTTC	CASSQYRAEQYF
14	many	TRBV20-1	TRBJ1-2	-	TGCAGTGCTGCCCGGACCTACGCTAACTATGGCTACACCTTC	CSAARTYANYGYTF
13	few	TRBV12-3/TRBV12-4	TRBJ2-7	TRBD1	TGTGCCAGCACCTGGACAGGGGGCTACGAGCAGTACTTC	CASTWTGGYEQYF
13	-	TRBV6-5	TRBJ2-3	TRBD1	TGTGCCAGCAGACAGGGACAGGCAGATACGCAGTATTTT	CASRQGQADTQYF
14	-	TRBV5-1	TRBJ2-7	TRBD1	TGCGCCAGCAGCTTGGTTGTGACAGGGGGTGAGCAGTACTTC	CASSLVVTGGEQYF
15	-	TRBV5-1	TRBJ1-1	-	TGCGCCAGCAGCTTGGACCTTCCAGTGGGGACTGAAGCTTTCTTT	CASSLDLPVGTEAFF
15	few	TRBV5-5	TRBJ1-6	TRBD1	TGTGCCAGCAGCTGGGGGACAGGGAGGTACTCACCCCTCCACTTT	CASSWGTGRYSPLHF
21	few	TRBV7-2	TRBJ2-3	TRBD2	TGTGCCAGCAGCCCAGACCCTCTAGCGGGGGCCTCATACCCGGAAAGGGATACGCAGTATTTT	CASSPDPLAGASYPERDTQYF
17	few	TRBV21-1	TRBJ1-4	-	TGTGCCAGCAGCAAAGATTCGGATCAGGGCGGCGGTGAAAAACTGTTTTTT	CASSKDSDQGGGEKLFF
15	-	TRBV29-1	TRBJ2-4	TRBD2	TGCAGCGTTGTCCGACTAGCGGTAGCCAAAAACATTCAGTACTTC	CSVVRLAVAKNIQYF
15	few	TRBV12-3/TRBV12-4	TRBJ1-5	-	TGTGCCAGCAGTTTAGCGCGGTACAGCAATCAGCCCCAGCATTTT	CASSLARYSNQPQHF
15	-	TRBV12-3/TRBV12-4	TRBJ1-3	-	TGTGCCAGCAGTTTCTCGGAGGTAGCGGGAAACACCATATATTTT	CASSFSEVAGNTIYF
14	few	TRBV5-6	TRBJ2-7	-	TGTGCCAGCAGCAGGGGACGTCTCTCGAGCGAGCAGTACTTC	CASSRGRLSSEQYF
15	few	TRBV12-3/TRBV12-4	TRBJ1-5	TRBD1	TGTGCCAGCAGTACCACTCCAGGGGGGGGTCAGCCCCAGCATTTT	CASSTTPGGGQPQHF
16	-	TRBV18	TRBJ1-5	-	TGTGCCAGCTCATCGACACACAGGGATGGCAATCAGCCCCAGCATTTT	CASSSTHRDGNQPQHF
11	-	TRBV20-1	TRBJ2-7	-	TGCAGTTTACAGGGTCGCTACGAGCAGTACTTC	CSLQGRYEQYF
14	few	TRBV29-1	TRBJ2-1	-	TGCAGCGTTGGGACGTTAAGGGCCTACAATGAGCAGTTCTTC	CSVGTLRAYNEQFF
14	few	TRBV4-1	TRBJ1-1	-	TGCGCCAGCAGCCAAGATCCAGGGGAGGCTGAAGCTTTCTTT	CASSQDPGEAEAFF
13	-	TRBV29-1	TRBJ2-3	TRBD1	TGCAGCGTCGACAGGGGGCTAACAGATACGCAGTATTTT	CSVDRGLTDTQYF
13	few	TRBV29-1	TRBJ2-7	-	TGCAGCGTCGCTAGCTATCCCGCCTACGAGCAGTACTTC	CSVASYPAYEQYF
15	-	TRBV19	TRBJ1-2	TRBD1	TGTGCCAGTAGTCCCCGAGGACAGGGAGTCTATGGCTACACCTTC	CASSPRGQGVYGYTF